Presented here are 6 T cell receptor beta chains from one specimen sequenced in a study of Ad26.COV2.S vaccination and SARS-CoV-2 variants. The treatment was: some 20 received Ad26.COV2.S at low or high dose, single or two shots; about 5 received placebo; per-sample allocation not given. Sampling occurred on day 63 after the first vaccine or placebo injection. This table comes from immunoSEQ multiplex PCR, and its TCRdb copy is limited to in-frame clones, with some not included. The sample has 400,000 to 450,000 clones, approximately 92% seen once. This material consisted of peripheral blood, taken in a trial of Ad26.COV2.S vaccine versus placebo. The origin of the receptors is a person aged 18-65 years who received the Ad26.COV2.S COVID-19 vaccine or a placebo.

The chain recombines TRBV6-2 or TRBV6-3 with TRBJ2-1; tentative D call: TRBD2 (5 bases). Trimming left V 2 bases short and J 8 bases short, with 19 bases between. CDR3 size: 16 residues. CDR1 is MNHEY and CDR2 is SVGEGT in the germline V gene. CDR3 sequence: CASSYRTGFNVDEQFF. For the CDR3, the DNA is TGTGCCAGCAGTTACCGTACGGGGTTTAACGTTGATGAGCAGTTCTTC.

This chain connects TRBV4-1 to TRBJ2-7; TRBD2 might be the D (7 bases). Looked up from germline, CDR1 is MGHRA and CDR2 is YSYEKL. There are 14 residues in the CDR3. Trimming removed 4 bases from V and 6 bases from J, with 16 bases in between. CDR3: CASSPQRGGGEQYF. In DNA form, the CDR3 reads TGCGCCAGCAGCCCCCAGAGGGGAGGGGGCGAGCAGTACTTC.

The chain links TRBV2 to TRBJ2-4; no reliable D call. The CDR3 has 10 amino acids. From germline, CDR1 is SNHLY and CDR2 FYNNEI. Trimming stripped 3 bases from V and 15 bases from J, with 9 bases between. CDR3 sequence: CASSDRSRYF. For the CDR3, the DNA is TGTGCCAGCAGTGACAGGTCCCGGTACTTC.

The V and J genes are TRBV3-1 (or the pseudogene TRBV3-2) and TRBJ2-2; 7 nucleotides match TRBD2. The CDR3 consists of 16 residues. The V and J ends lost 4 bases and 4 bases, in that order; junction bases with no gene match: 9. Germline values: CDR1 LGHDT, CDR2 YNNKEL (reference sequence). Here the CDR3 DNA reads TGTGCCAGCAGCCTGCAAGGCGGGAGCCGCACCGGGGAGCTGTTTTTT. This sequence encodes CASSLQGGSRTGELFF.

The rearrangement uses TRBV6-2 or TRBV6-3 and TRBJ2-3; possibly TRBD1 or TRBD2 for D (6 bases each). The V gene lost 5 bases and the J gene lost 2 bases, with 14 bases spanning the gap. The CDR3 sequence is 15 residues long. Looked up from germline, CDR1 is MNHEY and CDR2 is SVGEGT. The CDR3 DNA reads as TGTGCCAGCAGTCCCACGGGGGCTCTCACAGATACGCAGTATTTT. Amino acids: CASSPTGALTDTQYF.

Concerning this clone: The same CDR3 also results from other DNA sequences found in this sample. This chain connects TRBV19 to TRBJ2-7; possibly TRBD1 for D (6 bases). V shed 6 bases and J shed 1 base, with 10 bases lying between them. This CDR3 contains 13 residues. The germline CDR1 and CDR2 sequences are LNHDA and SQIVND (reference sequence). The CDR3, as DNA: TGTGCCAGTAGCCCCGGACAGTCCTACGAGCAGTACTTC. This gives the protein CASSPGQSYEQYF.